The rows below give T cell receptor beta chains drawn from one sample of a study of shared clonotypes between healthy human individuals. Sequenced by immunoSEQ multiplex PCR; TCRdb stores in-frame clones only, minus some. Counted here are 450,000 to 700,000 clones, nearly 97% occurring once; the ten biggest clones make up 0.11%. Sequenced input: naive CD8+ T cells sorted from blood. The receptor set was obtained from a woman in her 30s in good health. The CDR3 runs from the conserved cysteine through the conserved F or W. The D gene is left open where the match is weak. Clone size, where shown, is once, few, many, or a class for clones that have expanded.

size: NA; J: TRBJ2-1; D: TRBD2; V: TRBV7-2; DNA: TGTGCCAGCAGCTTAGTGGCGGGAGCCTACAATGAGCAGTTCTTC; CDR3: CASSLVAGAYNEQFF
size: NA; J: TRBJ1-2; D: TRBD1; V: TRBV2; DNA: TGTGCCAGCAGTGACACAGGGGGGTATAATGGCTACACCTTC; CDR3: CASSDTGGYNGYTF
size: NA; J: TRBJ2-3; D: TRBD2; V: TRBV5-4; DNA: TGTGCCAGCAGCCCAATAGCGGGAGAAACAGATACGCAGTATTTT; CDR3: CASSPIAGETDTQYF
size: NA; J: TRBJ2-7; D: NA; V: TRBV27; DNA: TGTGCCAGCAGTCGAGGGCCGTCCTACGAGCAGTACTTC; CDR3: CASSRGPSYEQYF
size: NA; J: TRBJ1-3; D: TRBD1; V: TRBV18; DNA: TGTGCCAGCTCACCACCGGGACAGGCAACCTCTGGAAACACCATATATTTT; CDR3: CASSPPGQATSGNTIYF
size: NA; J: TRBJ2-1; D: NA; V: TRBV10-3; DNA: TGTGCCCCCGGGGCGGGTGCTCGTCTCTTC; CDR3: CAPGAGARLF
size: NA; J: TRBJ2-7; D: NA; V: TRBV27; DNA: TGTGCCAGCAGTTTGTTGGCCGGGCCCACCTACGAGCAGTACTTC; CDR3: CASSLLAGPTYEQYF
size: once; J: TRBJ1-4; D: NA; V: TRBV28; DNA: TGTGCCAGCAGTTTACCGGGGGAACTGTTTTTT; CDR3: CASSLPGELFF
size: NA; J: TRBJ2-7; D: TRBD1; V: TRBV15; DNA: TGTGCCACCAGCTTCGGACAGGGGTCCTACGAGCAGTACTTC; CDR3: CATSFGQGSYEQYF
size: NA; J: TRBJ2-3; D: NA; V: TRBV5-5; DNA: TGTGCCAGCAGCTTGGACCTTGGGACCGGCACAGATACGCAGTATTTT; CDR3: CASSLDLGTGTDTQYF
size: NA; J: TRBJ2-3; D: NA; V: TRBV13; DNA: TGTGCCAGCAGCTTAGGGCAGGGCAGGGTCACGCAGTATTTT; CDR3: CASSLGQGRVTQYF
size: NA; J: TRBJ2-7; D: TRBD2; V: TRBV27; DNA: TGTGCCAGCGGTGCGGGAGTGGACGAGCAGTACTTC; CDR3: CASGAGVDEQYF
size: NA; J: TRBJ2-3; D: TRBD1; V: TRBV28; DNA: TGTGCCAGCAGTTTACTGTCGGGACAGGGGATTACGGATACGCAGTATTTT; CDR3: CASSLLSGQGITDTQYF
size: NA; J: TRBJ1-2; D: NA; V: TRBV14; DNA: TGTGCCAGCAGCCAAGATCATGCAGGGATCTATGGCTACACCTTC; CDR3: CASSQDHAGIYGYTF
size: NA; J: TRBJ2-7; D: NA; V: TRBV6-1; DNA: TGTGCCAGCAGTGAAGGGGCAGGGCTATACGAGCAGTACTTC; CDR3: CASSEGAGLYEQYF
size: NA; J: TRBJ2-1; D: NA; V: TRBV28; DNA: TGTGCCAGCAGTTTAGTCGAGGACAGTAGGGTAGACAATGAGCAGTTCTTC; CDR3: CASSLVEDSRVDNEQFF
size: NA; J: TRBJ2-1; D: TRBD2; V: TRBV29-1; DNA: TGCAGCGTTGAAGAGGGACTAGCGGGAGGGAGCTCCTACAATGAGCAGTTCTTC; CDR3: CSVEEGLAGGSSYNEQFF
size: once; J: TRBJ1-2; D: NA; V: TRBV5-1; DNA: TGCGCCAGCAGCTTTCGAGGGGAATCCAGCTATGGCTACACCTTC; CDR3: CASSFRGESSYGYTF
size: NA; J: TRBJ2-3; D: TRBD2; V: TRBV27; DNA: TGTGCCAGCAGTCCTGGACTAGCCGCAGATACGCAGTATTTT; CDR3: CASSPGLAADTQYF
size: NA; J: TRBJ1-1; D: TRBD1; V: TRBV9; DNA: TGTGCCAGCAGCGTAGGGACCTGGACAGGGGCGAACACTGAAGCTTTCTTT; CDR3: CASSVGTWTGANTEAFF
size: NA; J: TRBJ1-5; D: NA; V: TRBV5-6; DNA: TGTGCCAGCAGCTTGGCGCAGGGTAGACAGCCCCAGCATTTT; CDR3: CASSLAQGRQPQHF
size: NA; J: TRBJ2-3; D: NA; V: TRBV19; DNA: TGTGCCAGTAGTATAGAATGGGCAGAACTCACAGATACGCAGTATTTT; CDR3: CASSIEWAELTDTQYF
size: NA; J: TRBJ2-1; D: NA; V: TRBV28; DNA: TGTGCCAGCATGGAGACGGCCTACAATGAGCAGTTCTTC; CDR3: CASMETAYNEQFF
size: once; J: TRBJ2-2; D: NA; V: TRBV5-4; DNA: TGTGCCAGCAGCTTGTCAGAGAACACCGGGGAGCTGTTTTTT; CDR3: CASSLSENTGELFF
size: NA; J: TRBJ1-1; D: NA; V: TRBV15; DNA: TGTGCCACCAGCACAGGACAAATGAACACTGAAGCTTTCTTT; CDR3: CATSTGQMNTEAFF